This TCR beta chain emerged from a study of beta chain features in type 1 diabetes. Study-level points and caveats: The naive, central memory and Treg TCRB repertoires looked more alike in patients than they did in healthy donors. Moderately but significantly shorter TCRB CDR3s were found in Type 1 diabetes patients in all four CD4+ subsets.

The study reverse transcribed the entire isolated RNA, so it sequenced expressed TCRB transcripts. Clones were read by immunoSEQ multiplex PCR, and TCRdb kept only the in-frame ones, dropping some. The sample has 600,000 to 750,000 clones; 9.5% to 15% are singletons. Germline CDR1 and CDR2: KGHSH and LQKENI. V trimming: 5 bases; J trimming: 4 bases; junction bases outside the gene matches: 9. There are 15 residues in the CDR3. This clone was seen more than once but under ten times. Its antigen is still unknown. There was one heparinised blood draw per donor, averaging about 120 mL. Sorted CD4+ subsets: naive, central memory, regulatory, stem cell-like memory (CD45RO/CCR7/CD25/CD127/CD95/CD27 panel).

Material: naive CD4+ T cells from blood. The gene calls are TRBV18 and TRBJ1-1, with 8 positions matching TRBD1. This TCR was sampled from a man aged 25-45 years with type 1 diabetes. The CDR3 bases are TGTGCCAGCTCATTCGGACAGGGTCGGTCCACTGAAGCTTTCTTT. Residues: CASSFGQGRSTEAFF.